This TCR beta chain was sequenced in a study of siplizumab effects on memory and regulatory T cells. Study-level findings and limits: With siplizumab, Treg-derived clones averaged roughly 66% of mappable alloreactive CD4+ clones, versus roughly 27% in controls. The study found naive T cells seemingly more diverse than memory cells and seemingly major alloresponse contributors.

Of note for this clone: Its target is unknown.

Assays captured around 92,000 TCR templates per sample. Profiled with immunoSEQ multiplex PCR; TCRdb holds only in-frame clones, not every one. The sample holds roughly 100,000 clones, 93% seen once. The sequencing input was Tregs sorted from blood. The sequence was obtained from a human donor in good health.

CDR3 coding DNA: TGCGCCAGCAGCTCCGGGGCCTCTGGAAACACCATATATTTT. This sequence encodes CASSSGASGNTIYF. This sequence joins TRBV5-1 and TRBJ1-3; weak D call: TRBD1 (5 bases). V lost 3 bases and J 0 bases, leaving 7 bases between the germline ends. The CDR3 spans 14 residues. Per the germline V gene, CDR1 is SGHRS and CDR2 is YFSETQ.